The next 6 T cell receptor beta chains were all read from a single sample in a study of shared clonotypes between healthy human individuals (dated by TCRdb to the early 2020s). The library was built by means of the immunoSEQ multiplex PCR assay. Here the immuneACCESS table is served through TCRdb, limited to in-frame sequences with V and J called. Missing clones are a known gap in these copies; in checked studies unresolved V genes cover under half, and the rest lacks a known reason. The sample profile shows 780,000 or so clones; roughly two thirds of them were found once. The ten largest account for 1.8% of the sample. The specimen sequenced was memory CD4+ T cells sorted from blood. In the paper's terms, the cell subset or site label means: CD45RA-negative fraction. The receptors stem from a woman in her thirties in good health.

The chain has TRBV6-1 and TRBJ2-7, with 10 bases fitting TRBD2. The germline V gene has CDR1 MNHNS and CDR2 SASEGT. The CDR3 loop spans 14 amino acids. Trimming at V came to 4 bases and at J to 3 bases, leaving 3 bases not matched to a gene. The CDR3, as DNA: TGTGCCAGCAGTGCTAGGACTAGCGGCTACGAGCAGTACTTC. Its protein product is CASSARTSGYEQYF.

The chain couples TRBV5-1 to TRBJ1-1; D call uncertain. The CDR3 consists of 14 residues. Germline lookup yields CDR1 SGHRS and CDR2 YFSETQ. The V end was cut by 5 bases, the J end by 4 bases, with 15 bases between. The CDR3, as DNA: TGCGCCAGCAGGGGAGAAGGGAGAATCACTGAAGCTTTCTTT. This sequence encodes CASRGEGRITEAFF.

In this sample, this clone turned up once. The gene calls are TRBV5-1 and TRBJ2-6, with D perhaps TRBD1 (6 bases). This CDR3 comprises 16 residues. The V gene's germline CDR1 is SGHRS and CDR2 YFSETQ. Trimming stripped 4 bases from V and 0 bases from J, with 11 bases between. CDR3 amino acids: CASSPGTPSGANVLTF. Here the CDR3 DNA reads TGCGCCAGCAGCCCCGGGACACCCTCTGGGGCCAACGTCCTGACTTTC.

The CDR3 loop is CATGTSPTDTQYF. CDR3 DNA: TGTGCCACTGGGACTAGCCCGACAGATACGCAGTATTTT. The chain couples TRBV19 to TRBJ2-3; 9 nucleotides match TRBD2. Germline CDR1 is LNHDA and CDR2 is SQIVND (reference sequence). V shed 10 bases, J shed 3 bases, and the junction held 5 bases outside the gene matches. The CDR3 covers 13 residues. The full variable domain, its missing parts supplied by reference TRBV19 and TRBJ2-3, is DGGITQSPKYLFRKEGQNVTLSCEQNLNHDAMYWYRQDPGQGLRLIYYSQIVNDFQKGDIAEGYSVSREKKESFPLTVTSAQKNPTAFYLCATGTSPTDTQYFGPGTRLTVL.

The gene calls are TRBV28 and TRBJ2-3; no definite D call. With 3 bases removed from V and 7 bases from J, the gap between germline ends came to 8 bases. Germline V gene lookup returns CDR1 MDHEN and CDR2 SYDVKM. This CDR3 has 12 amino acids. The chain's CDR3 is CASSLIGNTQYF. The CDR3 bases are TGTGCCAGCAGTTTGATAGGAAATACGCAGTATTTT.

This clone was counted at least ten times. The CDR3 region has the DNA TGTGCCAGCAGTCTCGGACTAGGGGGCCCCTACGAGCAGTACTTC. Translating gives CASSLGLGGPYEQYF. The chain is built from TRBV28 and TRBJ2-7; D may be TRBD1 or TRBD2 (7 bases each). There are 15 residues in the CDR3. V was clipped by 5 bases and J by 2 bases, with 16 bases between them. In germline, CDR1 is MDHEN, CDR2 SYDVKM.